One sample yielded the 8 T cell receptor beta chains listed below, sequenced in a study of cytotoxic CD8 clonotypes in ibrutinib-treated CLL listed by TCRdb under 2021. The time point label for this specimen denotes: approximately 25 months on ibrutinib. To prepare the library, the immunoSEQ multiplex PCR assay was applied. TCRdb's version of the immuneACCESS table is confined to in-frame rearrangements and falls short of the full clone set. An unresolved V gene accounts for under half of the shortfall where checked; the remainder is of unknown origin. This sample gives tens of thousands of clones in total; roughly 80% of them show up just once. Clones ranked in the top ten supply roughly 20% of the sample. The sequenced sample was PBMCs, obtained after 24 months of ibrutinib treatment. All receptors come from a human donor with chronic lymphocytic leukemia.

The genes are TRBV6-5 and TRBJ2-1; D ambiguous. In germline, CDR1 is MNHEY, CDR2 SVGAGI. CDR3 length: 14 residues. With 0 bases removed from V and 9 bases from J, the gap between germline ends came to 12 bases. This chain's CDR3 is CASSYSKVGVEQFF. CDR3 DNA sequence: TGTGCCAGCAGTTACTCGAAAGTTGGCGTTGAGCAGTTCTTC.

V usage is TRBV7-9 and J usage is TRBJ2-2; unclear D gene. V lost 1 base and J 4 bases, leaving 1 base between the germline ends. Germline CDR1 reads SEHNR; CDR2 reads FQNEAQ (reference sequence). CDR3 length: 12 residues. Written as DNA, the CDR3 is TGTGCCAGCAGCTTAGTCACCGGGGAGCTGTTTTTT. It yields the protein CASSLVTGELFF.

The chain couples TRBV5-4 to TRBJ2-5; D is possibly TRBD1 (5 bases). The CDR3 contains 16 residues. Deletions cut 0 bases from V and 5 bases from J, with 17 bases between. Germline V gene sequence: CDR1 SGHNT, CDR2 YYREEE (reference sequence). CDR3 sequence (DNA): TGTGCCAGCAGCTTGGGTAATAGCAGGGAAGTTGAGACCCAGTACTTC. As protein: CASSLGNSREVETQYF.

The rearrangement joins TRBV6-5 to TRBJ2-4; TRBD1 matches 7 bases. The germline CDR1 and CDR2 sequences are MNHEY and SVGAGI. After removal of 5 bases from V and 3 bases from J, the junction contained 1 base not matched to a gene. This CDR3 is built from 13 residues. CDR3 protein: CASSRDSKNIQYF. The CDR3 DNA sequence: TGTGCCAGCAGTCGGGACAGCAAAAACATTCAGTACTTC.

The genes are TRBV29-1 and TRBJ2-1; D is perhaps TRBD1 (5 bases). The CDR3 has 11 residues. Trimming cost V 4 bases and J 4 bases, with 5 bases left between them. From germline, CDR1 is SQVTM and CDR2 ANQGSEA. DNA of the CDR3: TGCAGCGTTGGACAGTACAATGAGCAGTTCTTC. Translation gives CSVGQYNEQFF.

With respect to this clone: The junction shows a germline mismatch at one end, possibly a read error. V gene TRBV11-3 combines with J gene TRBJ2-1; D is ambiguous. Germline V lookup: CDR1 SGHNT, CDR2 YENEEA. The length of the CDR3 is 15 residues. CDR3 residues: CASSLDPASHNEQFF. In DNA, the CDR3 is TGTGCCAGCAGCTTAGACCCTGCCTCCCACAATGAGCAGTTCTTC.

J is TRBJ1-5 and V is TRBV15; no clear D gene. The CDR3 totals 15 residues. Trimming stripped 0 bases from V and 2 bases from J, with 8 bases between. The germline gives CDR1 LNHNV, CDR2 YYDKDF (reference sequence). CDR3 sequence: CATSRDPGGNQPQHF. CDR3 nucleotides: TGTGCCACCAGCAGAGATCCTGGGGGCAATCAGCCCCAGCATTTT.

This clone has more than one count but fewer than ten. The rearrangement uses TRBV12-5 and TRBJ1-1; TRBD1 matches 7 bases. The germline gives CDR1 LGHNT, CDR2 FRNRAP. Trimming cost V 5 bases and J 1 base; bases outside gene matches: 4. This CDR3 is 14 amino acids long. The CDR3 region has the DNA TGTGCTAGTGGTCGGGACAGTTCGAACACTGAAGCTTTCTTT. Amino acids: CASGRDSSNTEAFF. The whole variable domain, remainder taken from reference TRBV12-5 and TRBJ1-1, is DARVTQTPRHKVTEMGQEVTMRCQPILGHNTVFWYRQTMMQGLELLAYFRNRAPLDDSGMPKDRFSAEMPDATLATLKIQPSEPRDSAVYFCASGRDSSNTEAFFGQGTRLTVV.